The rows below give T cell receptor beta chains drawn from one sample of a study of blood T cells in healthy people across ages. A single record per CDR3 protein comes from TCRdb applying MiXCR to the 5' RACE reads. The table has over 600,000 distinct CDR3 sequences, roughly 20% seen once; the top ten hold around 3.4%. The sequencing input was blood. The receptors come from a man aged 70 or older in good health. Each CDR3 is given with its conserved first and last residue. A D gene is named only where the DNA matches it firmly. Clone size is not always given. Where it is, it says once, few, many or a class for expanded clones.

len,j_gene,abundance,v_gene,d_gene,CDR3nt,CDR3aa
15,TRBJ2-2,few,TRBV3-1,TRBD1,TGTGCCAGCAGCCAAACCGACAGGGTCACCGGGGAGCTGTTTTTT,CASSQTDRVTGELFF
13,TRBJ1-1,-,TRBV5-1,-,TGTGCCAGCAGTTCGGGACGGAACACTGAAGCTTTCTTT,CASSSGRNTEAFF
23,TRBJ2-4,-,TRBV6-1,TRBD1,TGTGCCAGCAGGTTCATGGGATCGAGACAGGGGCCCCCTCAACACCTAGCCAAAAACATTCAGTACTTC,CASRFMGSRQGPPQHLAKNIQYF
16,TRBJ2-7,-,TRBV5-1,TRBD2,TGCGCCAGCAGCTTGAATTCTGGGACTAGAACCTACGAGCAGTACTTC,CASSLNSGTRTYEQYF
16,TRBJ1-2,-,TRBV28,TRBD1,TGTGCCAGCAGTCCGCGACAGGGGGCCGGTGCCTATGGCTACACCTTC,CASSPRQGAGAYGYTF
15,TRBJ2-7,-,TRBV6-2/TRBV6-3,-,TGTGCCAGCAGTGAGACGGTGGCGGGCTCCTACGAGCAGTACTTC,CASSETVAGSYEQYF
15,TRBJ1-2,-,TRBV3-1,TRBD1,TGTGCCAGCAGCCATAAACAGGGGGCCCTTGGTGGCTACACCTTC,CASSHKQGALGGYTF
13,TRBJ2-5,-,TRBV29-1,-,TGCAGCGTTGAGGGCGGGCTCCAAGAGACCCAGTACTTC,CSVEGGLQETQYF
15,TRBJ1-2,-,TRBV9,-,TGTGCCAGCAGCCGCCGGGAGGTAGCTAACTATGGCTACACCTTC,CASSRREVANYGYTF
13,TRBJ2-1,few,TRBV10-3,TRBD1,TGTGCCATCAGCTTGGACAGGGGTAACGAGCAGTTCTTC,CAISLDRGNEQFF
15,TRBJ2-7,-,TRBV5-6,-,TGTGCCAGCAGCTTTCAGGAGCTAAACTCCTACGAGCAGTACTTC,CASSFQELNSYEQYF
15,TRBJ1-2,-,TRBV6-6,-,TGTGCCAGCAATTCCCGGGACACCCGTGAGGGTGGCTACACCTTC,CASNSRDTREGGYTF
17,TRBJ2-7,many,TRBV3-1,TRBD2,TGTGCCAGCAGCCGACCGGGACTAGCGGGTTTGTCCTACGAGCAGTACTTC,CASSRPGLAGLSYEQYF
14,TRBJ2-5,many,TRBV28,-,TGTGCCAGCAGTTTAGCAGGGGCGTCTGAGACCCAGTACTTC,CASSLAGASETQYF
16,TRBJ2-7,few,TRBV14,TRBD2,TGTGCCAGCAGCCAAGATTTTACTAGCGGAACCTACGAGCAGTACTTC,CASSQDFTSGTYEQYF
13,TRBJ1-6,-,TRBV2,TRBD1,TGTGCCAGCAACAGGGGTAGCAATTCACCCCTCCACTTT,CASNRGSNSPLHF
17,TRBJ2-3,-,TRBV7-2,TRBD2,TGTGCCAGCAGCTTATTGACTAGCGGGGACCCAACAGATACGCAGTATTTT,CASSLLTSGDPTDTQYF
13,TRBJ2-1,-,TRBV20-1,TRBD2,TGCAGTGCTACTGGGACTAGCGTTAATGAGCAGTTCTTC,CSATGTSVNEQFF
16,TRBJ1-5,-,TRBV7-8,-,TGTGCCAGCAGCTTAGGTGGAGGCGGTGGCAATCAGCCCCAGCATTTT,CASSLGGGGGNQPQHF
16,TRBJ2-2,few,TRBV4-1,TRBD2,TGCGCCAGCAGCCAGAAAGCGGGGAGGAACACCGGGGAGCTGTTTTTT,CASSQKAGRNTGELFF
14,TRBJ2-3,-,TRBV6-5,TRBD2,TGTGCCAGCAGGACCGGGACTAGCGGGAGTCCGGTGTATTTT,CASRTGTSGSPVYF
15,TRBJ2-5,many,TRBV7-9,-,TGTGCCAGCAGCCCCCTCGGGACTCCTCAAGAGACCCAGTACTTC,CASSPLGTPQETQYF
14,TRBJ2-4,-,TRBV6-6,TRBD1,TGTGCCAGCACCGGGACAGAGACCATTACCATTCAGTACTTC,CASTGTETITIQYF
15,TRBJ1-2,few,TRBV28,-,TGTGCCAGCAGTTTCGGCCAGGTTGTGACCTATGGCTACACCTTC,CASSFGQVVTYGYTF
15,TRBJ2-3,few,TRBV20-1,TRBD2,TGCAGTGCTAGCGCCGCGGCTAGCGGGGGGGATACGCAGTATTTT,CSASAAASGGDTQYF
14,TRBJ2-5,-,TRBV7-2,TRBD2,TGTGCCAGCAGCCCCCGGGAGGCCATGAAGACCCAGTACTTC,CASSPREAMKTQYF
15,TRBJ2-5,few,TRBV24-1,-,TGTGCCACCAGTGATTTGGGAACAGGCCAAGAGACCCAGTACTTC,CATSDLGTGQETQYF
16,TRBJ1-4,-,TRBV3-1,TRBD1,TGTGCCAGCAGCCAGACCCCCGGGACAGGGGGCGAAAAACTGTTTTTT,CASSQTPGTGGEKLFF
13,TRBJ2-7,few,TRBV11-2,-,TGTGCCAGCACCCGGGTCCAGGGCTACGAGCAGTACTTC,CASTRVQGYEQYF
16,TRBJ2-2,few,TRBV24-1,TRBD2,TGTGCCACCAGTGATTTGGGCGGGAGCGGCACCGGGGAGCTGTTTTTT,CATSDLGGSGTGELFF
15,TRBJ2-5,few,TRBV20-1,-,TGCAGTGCTAGCTACGGGACACGGAGTTCCGAGACCCAGTACTTC,CSASYGTRSSETQYF
15,TRBJ1-4,-,TRBV5-1,TRBD1,TGCGCCAGCAGCGATACAGGGGGTCTGGAGGAAAAACTGTTTTTT,CASSDTGGLEEKLFF
17,TRBJ2-5,few,TRBV6-5,TRBD2,TGTGCCAGCAGTTATCGGCGGACTAGCGGGAGCCATGAGACCCAGTACTTC,CASSYRRTSGSHETQYF
12,TRBJ1-5,-,TRBV6-6,-,TGTGCCAGCACTTCCAATAATCAGCCCCAGCATTTT,CASTSNNQPQHF
15,TRBJ2-2,-,TRBV24-1,TRBD1,TGTGCCACCAGCCCAACAGGGGCTGTTTCCGGGGAGCTGTTTTTT,CATSPTGAVSGELFF
14,TRBJ1-2,-,TRBV12-3/TRBV12-4,TRBD1,TGTGCCAGCAACTTGGACAGGGCGGACTATGGCTACACCTTC,CASNLDRADYGYTF
14,TRBJ2-2,few,TRBV5-5,-,TGTGCCAGCAGATCCCAGGGATTGGCCGGGGAGCTGTTTTTT,CASRSQGLAGELFF
15,TRBJ2-5,-,TRBV6-1,-,TGTGCCAGCAGTGAATTGGACGGAGCCCGGGAGACCCAGTACTTC,CASSELDGARETQYF
15,TRBJ2-3,-,TRBV20-1,TRBD1,TGCAGTGCCCAACGGACAGGGCCTAGCACAGATACGCAGTATTTT,CSAQRTGPSTDTQYF
13,TRBJ2-5,-,TRBV7-2,-,TGTGCCAGCAGCCCCCGATTCCAAGAGACCCAGTACTTC,CASSPRFQETQYF
11,TRBJ2-3,-,TRBV3-1,-,TGTGCCAGCAGCCAATCCAACGTGCAGTATTTT,CASSQSNVQYF
16,TRBJ1-6,few,TRBV14,-,TGTGCCAGCAGCCAAGGGGGGCCAGCCTATAATTCACCCCTCCACTTT,CASSQGGPAYNSPLHF
18,TRBJ1-2,few,TRBV20-1,TRBD1,TGCAGTGCTAGAGATGGGGACCGGACAGGTCAATCAAACTATGGCTACACCTTC,CSARDGDRTGQSNYGYTF
16,TRBJ2-7,few,TRBV27,TRBD1,TGTGCCAGCAGTCAAGGGGGCAGTCTAATAACGGGCGAGCAGTACTTC,CASSQGGSLITGEQYF
15,TRBJ1-2,few,TRBV7-2,TRBD1,TGTGCCAGCAGCGCACCGGGACAGGCTAACTATGGCTACACCTTC,CASSAPGQANYGYTF
18,TRBJ2-1,-,TRBV15,-,TGTGCCACCAGCATGGGGAAGGACAGTGACCTATCCTGCAATGAGCAGTTCTTC,CATSMGKDSDLSCNEQFF
14,TRBJ2-7,-,TRBV5-1,-,TGCGCCAGCAGCTTGGAAAATAGGGCCTACGAGCAGTACTTC,CASSLENRAYEQYF
17,TRBJ2-5,-,TRBV5-1,-,TGCGCCAGCAGCTTGAACCTCCCAACAGGGTTAGGGGAGACCCAGTACTTC,CASSLNLPTGLGETQYF
15,TRBJ2-3,-,TRBV5-1,-,TGCGCCAGCAGCCTGCTGGGGGGCTACCCAGATACGCAGTATTTT,CASSLLGGYPDTQYF
15,TRBJ2-5,few,TRBV2,TRBD2,TGTGCCAGCAGTAAAACCGGGACTAGTGGAGAGACCCAGTACTTC,CASSKTGTSGETQYF
12,TRBJ2-3,few,TRBV4-3,TRBD1,TGCGCCAGCAGCCAAGCGGACAGGGTTCAGTATTTT,CASSQADRVQYF
11,TRBJ2-7,-,TRBV20-1,-,TGCAGTGCTAACAGAGAGAGCGAGCAGTACTTC,CSANRESEQYF
16,TRBJ2-7,-,TRBV15,TRBD1,TGTGCCACCAGCAGAGCCGGGACAGGGGGCTCCTACGAGCAGTACTTC,CATSRAGTGGSYEQYF
16,TRBJ2-2,-,TRBV5-1,-,TGCGCCAGCAGCTTGGCCATAGTGGGAGGCACCGGGGAGCTGTTTTTT,CASSLAIVGGTGELFF